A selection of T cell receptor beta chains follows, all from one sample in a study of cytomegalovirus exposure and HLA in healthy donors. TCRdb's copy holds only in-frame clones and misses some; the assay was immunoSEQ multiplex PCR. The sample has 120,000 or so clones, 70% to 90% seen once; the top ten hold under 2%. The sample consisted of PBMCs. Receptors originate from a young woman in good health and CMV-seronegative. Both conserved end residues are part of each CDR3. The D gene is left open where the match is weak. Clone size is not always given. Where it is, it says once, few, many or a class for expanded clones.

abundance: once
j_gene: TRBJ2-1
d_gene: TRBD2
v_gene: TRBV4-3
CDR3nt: TGCGCCAGCCCCAGAGCGGCTAGCGGAAACAATGAGCAGTTCTTC
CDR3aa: CASPRAASGNNEQFF

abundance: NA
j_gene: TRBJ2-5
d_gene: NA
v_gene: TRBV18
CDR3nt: TGTGCCAGCTCACCACTCGAGTACCAAGAGACCCAGTACTTC
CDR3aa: CASSPLEYQETQYF

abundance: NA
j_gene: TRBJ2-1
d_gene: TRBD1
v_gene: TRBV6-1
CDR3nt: TGTGCCAGCAGCGAACTCGGACAGGGCAGCTCCTACAATGAGCAGTTCTTC
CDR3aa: CASSELGQGSSYNEQFF

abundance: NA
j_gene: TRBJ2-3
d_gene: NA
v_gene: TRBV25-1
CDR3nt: TGTGCCAGCAGTCGACGGACTACCAGCACAGATACGCAGTATTTT
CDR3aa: CASSRRTTSTDTQYF

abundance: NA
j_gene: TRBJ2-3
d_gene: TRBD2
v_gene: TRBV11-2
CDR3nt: TGTGCCAGCAGCTTAGAACCTAGCGGGGGAGATACGCAGTATTTT
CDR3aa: CASSLEPSGGDTQYF

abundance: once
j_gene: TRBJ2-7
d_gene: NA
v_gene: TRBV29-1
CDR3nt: TGCAGCGTTGGTCAATCCTACGAGCAGTACTTC
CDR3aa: CSVGQSYEQYF

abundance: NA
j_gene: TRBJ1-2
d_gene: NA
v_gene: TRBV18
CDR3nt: TGTGCCAGCTCACCATCAGGGGTAACAATCGGCTACACCTTC
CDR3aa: CASSPSGVTIGYTF

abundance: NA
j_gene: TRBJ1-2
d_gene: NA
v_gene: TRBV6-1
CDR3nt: TGTGCCAGCAGAGGGGGGGCGTATGGCTACACCTTC
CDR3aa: CASRGGAYGYTF

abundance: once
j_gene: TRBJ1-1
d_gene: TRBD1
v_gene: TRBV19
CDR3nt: TGTGCCAGTAGTCCGCGGGGACAGCCAAATCACAACACTGAAGCTTTCTTT
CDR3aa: CASSPRGQPNHNTEAFF

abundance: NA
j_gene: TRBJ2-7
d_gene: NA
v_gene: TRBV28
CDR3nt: TGTGCCAGCAGTGCCGGTCTAAACTCCTACGAGCAGTACTTC
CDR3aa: CASSAGLNSYEQYF

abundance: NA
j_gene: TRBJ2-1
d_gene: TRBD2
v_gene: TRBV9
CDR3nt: TGTGCCAGCAGCGCGGGACTAGCGGGGCGGTCCTACAATGAGCAGTTCTTC
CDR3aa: CASSAGLAGRSYNEQFF

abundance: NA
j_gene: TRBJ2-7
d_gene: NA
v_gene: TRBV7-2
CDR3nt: TGTGCCAGCAGCGTTAGTCCCTACGAGCAGTACTTC
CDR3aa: CASSVSPYEQYF

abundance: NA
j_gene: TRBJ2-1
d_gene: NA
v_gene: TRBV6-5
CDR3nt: TGTGCCACCGGACAGCAAGCCCACAATGAGCAGTTCTTC
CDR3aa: CATGQQAHNEQFF

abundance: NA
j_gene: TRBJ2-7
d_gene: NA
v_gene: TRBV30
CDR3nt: TGTGCCTGGAGTCTTGTCGGGGATCCAAACTCTTACGAGCAGTACTTC
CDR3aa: CAWSLVGDPNSYEQYF

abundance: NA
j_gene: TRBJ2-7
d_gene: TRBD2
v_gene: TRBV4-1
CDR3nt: TGCGCCAGCAGCATATTTATCCGGGAGGGTGGGAGTTCATACGAGCAGTACTTC
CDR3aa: CASSIFIREGGSSYEQYF

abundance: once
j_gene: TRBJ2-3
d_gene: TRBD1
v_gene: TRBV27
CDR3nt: TGTGCCAGCAGTCAGGGGGTAGCAAGCACAGATACGCAGTATTTT
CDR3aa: CASSQGVASTDTQYF

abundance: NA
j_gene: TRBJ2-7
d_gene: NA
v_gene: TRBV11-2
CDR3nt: TGTGCCAGCAGCTTACGAGGGCGTTACCACGAGCAGTACTTC
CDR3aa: CASSLRGRYHEQYF

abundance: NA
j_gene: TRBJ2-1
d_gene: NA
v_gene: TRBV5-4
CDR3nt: TGTGCCAGCAGCGGCCGGGACTTCGGCCCCTACAATGAGCAGTTCTTC
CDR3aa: CASSGRDFGPYNEQFF

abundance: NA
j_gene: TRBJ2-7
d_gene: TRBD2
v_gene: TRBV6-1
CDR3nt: TGTGCCAGCAGTGAAGTGGACGGGGGGGGATCCTACGAGCAGTACTTC
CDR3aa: CASSEVDGGGSYEQYF

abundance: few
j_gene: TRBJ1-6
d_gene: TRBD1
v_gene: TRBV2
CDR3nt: TGTGCCAGCAGCAACGACAGGGGGCCTTCACCCCTCCACTTT
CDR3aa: CASSNDRGPSPLHF

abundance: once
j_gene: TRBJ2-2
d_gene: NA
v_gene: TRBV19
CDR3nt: TGTGCCAGTAGTATTTTGCGGAACACCGGGGAGCTGTTTTTT
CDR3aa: CASSILRNTGELFF

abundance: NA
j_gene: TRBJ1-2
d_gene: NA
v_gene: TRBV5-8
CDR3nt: TGTGCCAGCAGCTTGTACTCGACAGCAAACTATGGCTACACCTTC
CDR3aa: CASSLYSTANYGYTF

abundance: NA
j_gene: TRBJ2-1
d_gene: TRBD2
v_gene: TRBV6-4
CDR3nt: TGTGCCAGCAGTCCAGGGACTAGCGGTTACAATGAGCAGTTCTTC
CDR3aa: CASSPGTSGYNEQFF

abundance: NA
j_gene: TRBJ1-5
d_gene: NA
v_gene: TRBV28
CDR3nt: TGTGCCAGCAGTTTAACGGGAAGGAGCAATCAGCCCCAGCATTTT
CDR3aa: CASSLTGRSNQPQHF

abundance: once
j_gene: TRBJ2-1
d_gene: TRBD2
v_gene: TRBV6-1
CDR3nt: TGTGCCAGCAGTGAAAGGGCCCCGAATAGCGGGAGCTACAATGAGCAGTTCTTC
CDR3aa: CASSERAPNSGSYNEQFF

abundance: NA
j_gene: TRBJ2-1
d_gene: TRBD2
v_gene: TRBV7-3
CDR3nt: TGTGCCAGCAGCTTAACTCACCTAGGGAGCGGGGGGCCTGTCTTC
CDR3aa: CASSLTHLGSGGPVF

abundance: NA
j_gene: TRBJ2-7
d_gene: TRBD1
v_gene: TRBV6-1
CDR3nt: TGTGCCAGCAGTGAGAGACAGGGAATCTCCTACGAGCAGTACTTC
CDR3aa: CASSERQGISYEQYF

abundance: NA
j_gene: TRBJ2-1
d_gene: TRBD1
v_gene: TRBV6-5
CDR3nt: TGTGCCAGCAGACCCGGACAGGTCACCTACAATGAGCAGTTCTTC
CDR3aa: CASRPGQVTYNEQFF

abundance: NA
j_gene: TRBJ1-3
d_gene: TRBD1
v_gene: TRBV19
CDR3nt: TGTGCCAGTAGTCAGACAGGGGAAGCTGGAAACACCATATATTTT
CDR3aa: CASSQTGEAGNTIYF

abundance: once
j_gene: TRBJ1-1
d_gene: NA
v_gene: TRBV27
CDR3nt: TGTGCCAGCAGTTTTCGGGGGGGTAACACTGAAGCTTTCTTT
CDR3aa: CASSFRGGNTEAFF

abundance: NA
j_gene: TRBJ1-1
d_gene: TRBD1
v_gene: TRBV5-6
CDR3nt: TGTGCCAGCAGCTTTTGGGACAGGGCCGTGAACACTGAAGCTTTCTTT
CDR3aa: CASSFWDRAVNTEAFF

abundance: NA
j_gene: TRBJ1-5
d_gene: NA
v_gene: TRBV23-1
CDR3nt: TGCGCCAGCAGTCAATCTCGCGGGCCGGGCAATCAGCCCCAGCATTTT
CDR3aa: CASSQSRGPGNQPQHF

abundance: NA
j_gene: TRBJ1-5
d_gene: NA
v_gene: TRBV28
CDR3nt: TGTGCCAGCAGTTTGACAGGTCAAGACAATCAGCCCCAGCATTTT
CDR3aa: CASSLTGQDNQPQHF

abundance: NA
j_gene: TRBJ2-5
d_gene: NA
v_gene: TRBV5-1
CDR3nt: TGCGCCAGCAGCTGGGCCCAGACCGGCAGGGGAGAGACCCAGTACTTC
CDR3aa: CASSWAQTGRGETQYF

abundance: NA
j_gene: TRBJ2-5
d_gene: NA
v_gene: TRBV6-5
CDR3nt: TGTGCCAGCAGTTACGGCGGGGAGACCCAGTACTTC
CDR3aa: CASSYGGETQYF

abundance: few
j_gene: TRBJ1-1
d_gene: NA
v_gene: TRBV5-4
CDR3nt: TGTGCCAGCAGCCGAGACAGTTCTGAAGCTTTCTTT
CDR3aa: CASSRDSSEAFF

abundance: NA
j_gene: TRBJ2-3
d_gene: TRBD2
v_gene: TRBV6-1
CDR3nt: TGTGCCAGCGACATAGGCGGGGGGGCCGCAGATACGCAGTATTTT
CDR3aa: CASDIGGGAADTQYF

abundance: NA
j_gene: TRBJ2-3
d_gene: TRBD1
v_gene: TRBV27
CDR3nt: TGTGCCAGCAGTCTGCTCCCGGGACAGGGGGCGAAAGATACGCAGTATTTT
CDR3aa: CASSLLPGQGAKDTQYF

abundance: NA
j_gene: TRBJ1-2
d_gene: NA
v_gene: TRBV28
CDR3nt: TGTGCCAGCAGTTTATCCTGGGCATCCTATGGCTACACCTTC
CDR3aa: CASSLSWASYGYTF

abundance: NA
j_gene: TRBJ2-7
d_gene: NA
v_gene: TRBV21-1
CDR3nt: TGTGCCAGCAGCAAAGTGGGGGGGATGGATTGGGGTCCCGAGCAGTACTTC
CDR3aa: CASSKVGGMDWGPEQYF

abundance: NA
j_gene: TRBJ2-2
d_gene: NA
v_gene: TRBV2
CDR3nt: TGTGCCAGCAGTTTACAGGGTGGGACCGGGGAGCTGTTTTTT
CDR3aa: CASSLQGGTGELFF

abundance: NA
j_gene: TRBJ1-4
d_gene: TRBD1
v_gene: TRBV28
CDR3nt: TGTGCCAGCAGTACCGGACAGGGTTATGAAAAACTGTTTTTT
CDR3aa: CASSTGQGYEKLFF

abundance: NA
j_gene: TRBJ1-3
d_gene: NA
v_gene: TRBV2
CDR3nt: TGTGCCAGCAGTCGGGACACCCCTAGCTCTGGAAACACCATATATTTT
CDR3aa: CASSRDTPSSGNTIYF

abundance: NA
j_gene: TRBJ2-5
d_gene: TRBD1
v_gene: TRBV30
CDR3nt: TGTGCCTGGGCAGGGGGCGCGGAGACCCAGTACTTC
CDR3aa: CAWAGGAETQYF

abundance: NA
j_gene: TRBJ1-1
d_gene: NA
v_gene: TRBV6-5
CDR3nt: TGTGCCAGCAGTTACCGGGGTAGCGGCACTGAAGCTTTCTTT
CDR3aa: CASSYRGSGTEAFF

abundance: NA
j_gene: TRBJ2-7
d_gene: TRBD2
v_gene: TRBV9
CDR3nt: TGTGCCAGCAGCGTTAGCGGGGGGGCGTCCTACGAGCAGTACTTC
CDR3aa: CASSVSGGASYEQYF

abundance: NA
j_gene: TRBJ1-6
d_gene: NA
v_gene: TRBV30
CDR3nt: TGTGCCTGGAGTGAAGAGGATTACTATAATTCACCCCTCCACTTT
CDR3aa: CAWSEEDYYNSPLHF

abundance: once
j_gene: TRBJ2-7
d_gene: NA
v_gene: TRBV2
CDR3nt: TGTGCCAGCAGTGACGTCCAGGGGAGCGAGCAGTACTTC
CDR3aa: CASSDVQGSEQYF

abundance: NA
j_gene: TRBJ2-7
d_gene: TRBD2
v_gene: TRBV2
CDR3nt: TGTGCCAGCAGTGCTAGCGGGGGGCATACCTACGAGCAGTACTTC
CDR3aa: CASSASGGHTYEQYF

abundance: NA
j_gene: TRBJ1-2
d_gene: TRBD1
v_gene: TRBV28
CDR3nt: TGTGCCAGCAGACTGGGACAGGGGGACCTACGTGGCTACACCTTC
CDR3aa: CASRLGQGDLRGYTF

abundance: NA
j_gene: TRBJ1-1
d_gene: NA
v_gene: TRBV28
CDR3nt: TGTGCCAGCAGAGGACAGAGAACTAACACTGAAGCTTTCTTT
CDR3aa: CASRGQRTNTEAFF